This is a list of T cell receptor beta chains from one sample in a study of CD8+ T cells in alopecia areata. Here immunoSEQ multiplex PCR was the method, and the copy in TCRdb shows in-frame clones only, minus some. The sample gives some 180,000 clones, almost 65% of which show up once; about 1.5% is in the top ten. The material sequenced was CD4+ T cells sorted from blood, taken at week 0. These receptors all come from a human donor with alopecia areata. Each CDR3 is given with its conserved first and last residue. D genes are given only for firm matches. Clone size is not always given. Where it is, it says once, few, many or a class for expanded clones.

>TRBD2|TRBJ2-5|TRBV29-1|few
CSVIGLAGARETQYF
TGCAGCGTAATAGGACTAGCGGGGGCGAGAGAGACCCAGTACTTC
>NA|TRBJ1-2|TRBV2|NA
CAQNDRRNYGYTF
TGTGCCCAGAACGACAGGAGAAACTATGGCTACACCTTC
>TRBD1|TRBJ2-7|TRBV5-1|NA
CASSRTGGRYEQYF
TGCGCCAGCAGCAGGACAGGGGGCCGGTACGAGCAGTACTTC
>TRBD2|TRBJ2-3|TRBV29-1|NA
CSVKGLAGSTDTQYF
TGCAGCGTCAAAGGACTAGCGGGGAGCACAGATACGCAGTATTTT
>TRBD1|TRBJ1-5|TRBV7-8|NA
CASSQTGTNNQPQHF
TGTGCCAGCAGCCAGACAGGGACCAACAATCAGCCCCAGCATTTT
>NA|TRBJ1-6|TRBV30|NA
CAWSVEAGVNSPLHF
TGTGCCTGGAGTGTAGAGGCAGGAGTCAATTCACCCCTCCACTTT
>NA|TRBJ1-6|TRBV14|once
CASSQRPGSPLHF
TGTGCCAGCAGCCAACGCCCGGGATCACCCCTCCACTTT
>NA|TRBJ1-2|TRBV30|NA
CAWSKNTGLWGYTF
TGTGCCTGGAGTAAAAATACAGGGCTTTGGGGCTACACCTTC
>NA|TRBJ2-3|TRBV27|NA
CASSTTKGGQGYTQYF
TGTGCCAGCAGTACAACCAAGGGGGGGCAGGGTTATACGCAGTATTTT
>TRBD1|TRBJ1-2|TRBV9|NA
CASSGTSRTGNYGYTF
TGTGCCAGCAGCGGAACTTCGAGGACAGGAAACTATGGCTACACCTTC
>NA|TRBJ1-1|TRBV20-1|once
CSASSRTEAFF
TGCAGTGCCTCGTCCCGCACTGAAGCTTTCTTT
>TRBD1|TRBJ1-2|TRBV29-1|NA
CSVEDNAQGAGYTF
TGCAGCGTTGAAGATAACGCACAGGGGGCCGGCTACACCTTC
>NA|TRBJ1-2|TRBV7-2|NA
CASSQSQGADYGYTF
TGTGCCAGCAGCCAAAGTCAGGGTGCAGACTATGGCTACACCTTC
>NA|TRBJ2-5|TRBV6-5|NA
CASSYGTSPLGETQYF
TGTGCCAGCAGTTACGGGACAAGCCCCCTGGGAGAGACCCAGTACTTC
>NA|TRBJ1-1|TRBV12-5|once
CASGPRQDTEAFF
TGTGCTAGTGGTCCCCGACAGGACACTGAAGCTTTCTTT